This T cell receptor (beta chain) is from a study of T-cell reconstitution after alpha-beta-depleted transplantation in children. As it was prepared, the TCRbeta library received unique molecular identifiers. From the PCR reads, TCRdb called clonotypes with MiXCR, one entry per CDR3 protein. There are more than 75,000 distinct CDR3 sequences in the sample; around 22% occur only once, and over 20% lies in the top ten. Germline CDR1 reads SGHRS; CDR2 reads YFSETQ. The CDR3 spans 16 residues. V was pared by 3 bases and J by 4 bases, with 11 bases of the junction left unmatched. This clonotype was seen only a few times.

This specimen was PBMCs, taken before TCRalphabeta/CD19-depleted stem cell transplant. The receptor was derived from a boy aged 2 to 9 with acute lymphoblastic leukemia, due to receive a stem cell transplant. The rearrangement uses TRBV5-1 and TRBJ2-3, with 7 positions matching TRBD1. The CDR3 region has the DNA TGCGCCAGCAGCTCGGGACAGACTCTTTCCTCAGATACGCAGTATTTT. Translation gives CASSSGQTLSSDTQYF. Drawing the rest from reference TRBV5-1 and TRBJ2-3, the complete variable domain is KAGVTQTPRYLIKTRGQQVTLSCSPISGHRSVSWYQQTPGQGLQFLFEYFSETQRNKGNFPGRFSGRQFSNSRSEMNVSTLELGDSALYLCASSSGQTLSSDTQYFGPGTRLTVL.